Listed below are T cell receptor beta chains from one sample, sequenced in a study of blood T cell repertoires in COVID-19. The method was immunoSEQ multiplex PCR; TCRdb's version includes in-frame clones alone and lacks a portion of them. The table has about 230,000 clones, almost 85% seen once. Sequencing was performed on peripheral blood. The receptors shown here come from a man between 45 and 60 years old with COVID-19, enrolled during active disease. Both conserved end residues are part of each CDR3. Each record gives: CDR3 length, V gene, D gene, clone size, J gene, CDR3 DNA, CDR3 protein. A D gene is named only where the DNA matches it firmly. Size is omitted from some rows. Given values are once, few, many or a class for expanded clones.

18	TRBV6-2/TRBV6-3	-	-	TRBJ1-1	TGTGCCAGCAGTTACCACTCCAACCGCTGGAGCCCTAACACTGAAGCTTTCTTT	CASSYHSNRWSPNTEAFF
18	TRBV14	TRBD2	once	TRBJ2-3	TGTGCCAGCAGCCAAGATTGGAGAGCGGGGGGGCTCACAGATACGCAGTATTTT	CASSQDWRAGGLTDTQYF
12	TRBV27	TRBD1	-	TRBJ2-1	TGTGCCAGCAGTTTATCGACAGGGGGAGAATTCTTC	CASSLSTGGEFF
16	TRBV19	TRBD1	-	TRBJ1-2	TGTGCCAGTAGTATATCCTCCCGGACAGGAATATATGGCTACACCTTC	CASSISSRTGIYGYTF
15	TRBV19	TRBD1	-	TRBJ1-5	TGTGCCAGTAGTATTGGGGACAGGGGGCTCCAGCCCCAGCATTTT	CASSIGDRGLQPQHF
14	TRBV5-5	-	-	TRBJ1-2	TGTGCCAGCAGCGACAGTAGGGGAGGACATGGCTACACCTTC	CASSDSRGGHGYTF
14	TRBV5-1	-	-	TRBJ1-2	TGCGCCAGCAGCCAAGACAGGACTAACTATGGCTACACCTTC	CASSQDRTNYGYTF
16	TRBV7-3	-	-	TRBJ2-1	TGTGCCAGCAGCTTAGGGAGAAAACAGGGCTACAATGAGCAGTTCTTC	CASSLGRKQGYNEQFF
14	TRBV6-6	TRBD1	-	TRBJ1-1	TGTGCCAGCAGTCTGACAGGGGGAAACACTGAAGCTTTCTTT	CASSLTGGNTEAFF
15	TRBV5-1	TRBD2	-	TRBJ2-1	TGCGCCAGCAGCATTAGCGGGGGGCGGGGGAATGAGCAGTTCTTC	CASSISGGRGNEQFF
16	TRBV7-8	-	-	TRBJ1-5	TGTGCCAGCAGCTTAGGGGCACAGGGAGGCAATCAGCCCCAGCATTTT	CASSLGAQGGNQPQHF
14	TRBV3-1/TRBV3-2	-	-	TRBJ2-1	TGTGCCAGCAGCCAAGTACGAGGGTACAATGAGCAGTTCTTC	CASSQVRGYNEQFF